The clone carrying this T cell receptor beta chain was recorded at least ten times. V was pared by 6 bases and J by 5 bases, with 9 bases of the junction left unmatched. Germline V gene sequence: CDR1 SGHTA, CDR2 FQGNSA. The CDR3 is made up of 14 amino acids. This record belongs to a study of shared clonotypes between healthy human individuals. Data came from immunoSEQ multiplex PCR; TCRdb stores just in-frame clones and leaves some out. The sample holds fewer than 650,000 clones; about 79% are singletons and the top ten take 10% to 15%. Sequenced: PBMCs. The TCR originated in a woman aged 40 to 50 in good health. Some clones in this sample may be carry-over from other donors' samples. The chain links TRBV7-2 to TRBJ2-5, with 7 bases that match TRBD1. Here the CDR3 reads CASRAGQAAETQYF. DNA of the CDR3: TGTGCCAGCAGAGCAGGACAGGCCGCGGAGACCCAGTACTTC.